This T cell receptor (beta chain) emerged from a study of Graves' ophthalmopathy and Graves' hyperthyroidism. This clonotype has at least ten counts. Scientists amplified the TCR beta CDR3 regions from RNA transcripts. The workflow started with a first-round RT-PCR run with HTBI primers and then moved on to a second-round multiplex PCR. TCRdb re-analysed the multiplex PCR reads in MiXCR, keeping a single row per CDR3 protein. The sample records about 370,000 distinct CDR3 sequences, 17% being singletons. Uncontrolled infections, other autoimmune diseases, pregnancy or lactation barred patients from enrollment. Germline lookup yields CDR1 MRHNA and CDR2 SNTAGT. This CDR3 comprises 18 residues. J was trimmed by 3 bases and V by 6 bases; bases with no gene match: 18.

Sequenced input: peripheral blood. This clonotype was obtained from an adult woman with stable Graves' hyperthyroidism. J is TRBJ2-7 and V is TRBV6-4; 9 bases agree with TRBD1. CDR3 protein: CASSSTGGSITFGYEQYF. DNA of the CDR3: TGTGCCAGCAGCTCTACAGGGGGCTCGATTACATTCGGCTACGAGCAGTACTTC.